Listed here are 30 T cell receptor beta chains from one sample, sequenced in a study of T cells in Graves' hyperthyroidism and ophthalmopathy. Amplification of TCR beta CDR3 regions used RNA as the template. When the TCR CDR3 underwent first-round RT-PCR, the HTBI primer set was used. TCRdb itself ran the multiplex PCR reads through MiXCR, one entry per CDR3 protein. This sample has a few hundred thousand distinct CDR3 sequences, with about a sixth found just once. The sequencing input was blood. The receptor source for this set is a woman aged 55-70 years with Graves' ophthalmopathy.

The sample holds many counts of this clonotype. This chain links TRBV7-2 with TRBJ2-3; 8 nucleotides line up with TRBD2. The junction had 4 bases not matched to a gene; V was cut back by 5 bases and J by 3 bases. This CDR3 has 14 amino acids. The germline CDR1 and CDR2 sequences are SGHTA and FQGNSA. In DNA form, the CDR3 reads TGTGCCAGCAGCGACGGGGGGGCAACAGATACGCAGTATTTT. Encoded protein: CASSDGGATDTQYF.

This rearrangement joins TRBV4-1 to TRBJ1-6; D gene ambiguous. CDR1 is MGHRA, CDR2 YSYEKL, per germline. The CDR3 consists of 15 residues. The V and J ends lost 0 bases and 7 bases respectively, with 10 bases between them. In DNA, the CDR3 is TGCGCCAGCAGCCAAGAACAGTTTTCCAATTCACCCCTCCACTTT. As protein: CASSQEQFSNSPLHF.

This clonotype has just a few counts. The junction and the germline gene differ at one end; a read error may be behind it. The rearrangement uses TRBV7-2 and TRBJ2-2; D not resolved. Germline V gene lookup returns CDR1 SGHTA and CDR2 FQGNSA. CDR3 length: 13 amino acids. Here the CDR3 reads CASTLGRGGELFF. In DNA form, the CDR3 reads TGTGCCAGCACCTTAGGGCGTGGCGGGGAGCTGTTTTTT.

This clonotype occurred many times. The chain carries TRBV11-2 and TRBJ2-5; TRBD2 matches at 14 bases. The germline V gene has CDR1 SGHAT and CDR2 FQNNGV. Germline trimming cut 4 bases from V and 1 base from J; bases unmatched to any gene: 2. The CDR3 extends over 16 amino acids. In nucleotides, the CDR3 is TGTGCCAGCAGCTCTGGACTAGCGGGAGGCCAAGAGACCCAGTACTTC. It is translated as CASSSGLAGGQETQYF.

As regards this clonotype: Given a much more abundant clone one base away, this may be a read error. V usage is TRBV11-2 and J usage is TRBJ1-1; D remains unclear. The CDR3 runs to 15 residues. Germline V gives CDR1 SGHAT, CDR2 FQNNGV. This chain's CDR3 is CAGSLERRGGGLAFF. The CDR3 nucleotides read TGTGCCGGCAGCTTAGAACGGCGCGGAGGTGGGTTGGCTTTCTTT. Full variable domain (remainder filled in from reference TRBV11-2 and TRBJ1-1): EAGVAQSPRYKIIEKRQSVAFWCNPISGHATLYWYQQILGQGPKLLIQFQNNGVVDDSQLPKDRFSAERLKGVDSTLKIQPAKLEDSAVYLCAGSLERRGGGLAFFGQGTRLTVV.

This chain connects TRBV7-2 to TRBJ2-1; D is perhaps TRBD1 or TRBD2 (5 bases each). CDR1 is SGHTA, CDR2 FQGNSA, per germline. V was pared by 1 base and J by 2 bases, with 21 bases between. This CDR3 has 19 residues. The DNA of the CDR3 is TGTGCCAGCAGCTTAGAAAGGGGACGACGCTACGCCACCTACAATGAGCAGTTCTTC. As protein: CASSLERGRRYATYNEQFF.

The chain employs TRBV10-3 and TRBJ1-3; the match to TRBD1 covers 7 bases. V was pared by 6 bases and J by 2 bases, with 1 base of the junction left unmatched. Germline loops: CDR1 ENHRY, CDR2 SYGVKD. This CDR3 contains 13 residues. Written as DNA, the CDR3 is TGTGCCATCAGAGGGACAGCTGGAAACACCATATATTTT. Amino acid sequence: CAIRGTAGNTIYF.

This clonotype has more than one count but fewer than ten. The chain uses TRBV18 and TRBJ2-1, with D possibly called TRBD1 or TRBD2 (5 bases each). The CDR3 length is 14 residues. Germline V lookup: CDR1 KGHSH, CDR2 LQKENI. Trimming took off 4 bases at V and 8 bases at J, with 15 bases between the two ends. CDR3 region: CASSQLGDRDEQFF. The CDR3 bases are TGTGCCAGCTCACAATTGGGGGATAGGGATGAGCAGTTCTTC.

This clonotype was picked up many times. This sequence joins TRBV6-1 and TRBJ2-1; 12 nucleotides agree with TRBD2. Germline CDR1 is MNHNS and CDR2 is SASEGT. CDR3 size: 18 residues. The V segment lost 3 bases and the J segment 6 bases; nucleotides outside the gene matches: 12. Written as DNA, the CDR3 is TGTGCCAGCAGTGATAAGACTAGCGGGAGACCCGGGCTCAATGAGCAGTTCTTC. Translating gives CASSDKTSGRPGLNEQFF.

V usage is TRBV20-1 and J usage is TRBJ2-1; 13 bases agree with TRBD2. The length of the CDR3 is 15 residues. The V gene end was trimmed by 4 bases and the J gene end by 4 bases; junction bases not matched to a gene: 4. Germline V CDR1 and CDR2: DFQATT, SNEGSKA (reference sequence). The CDR3 region has the DNA TGCAGTGCTAAGACGGGACTAGCGGGATACAATGAGCAGTTCTTC. Protein sequence: CSAKTGLAGYNEQFF.

This clonotype was counted at least ten times. The genes are TRBV5-1 and TRBJ2-7, with 9 bases lining up with TRBD1. The CDR3 covers 13 residues. Germline V gene data show CDR1 as SGHRS and CDR2 as YFSETQ. With V trimmed by 5 bases and J by 4 bases, 4 bases remained unmatched. The CDR3 DNA sequence: TGCGCCAGCAGACAGGGGGCGAAGTACGAGCAGTACTTC. Protein: CASRQGAKYEQYF.

This clonotype has just a few counts. J is TRBJ2-6 and V is TRBV5-1, with D unclear. Trimming removed 3 bases from V and 4 bases from J, with 11 bases in between. The length of the CDR3 is 15 residues. Germline assignment: CDR1 SGHRS and CDR2 YFSETQ. The CDR3 coding sequence is TGCGCCAGCAGCTGGGATCCCTCAGGGGCCAACGTCCTGACTTTC. Translated: CASSWDPSGANVLTF.

The chain has TRBV5-4 and TRBJ2-2, with 9 nucleotides matching TRBD1. The CDR3 spans 15 residues. Trimming removed 3 bases from V and 6 bases from J; junction bases left unmatched: 6. Germline assignment: CDR1 SGHNT and CDR2 YYREEE (reference sequence). The chain's CDR3 is CASSWETGGSGELFF. CDR3 nucleotide sequence: TGTGCCAGCAGCTGGGAGACAGGGGGGTCCGGGGAGCTGTTTTTT.

This clonotype has at least ten counts. The chain has TRBV18 and TRBJ2-7, with TRBD1 matching over 7 bases. CDR1 KGHSH and CDR2 LQKENI come from the germline V gene. With V trimmed by 1 base and J by 1 base, 4 bases remained unmatched. This CDR3 comprises 15 residues. The CDR3 DNA reads TGTGCCAGCTCACCACGACAGGGCGTATCCTACGAGCAGTACTTC. It translates to CASSPRQGVSYEQYF.

Many counts were recorded for this clonotype. The chain has TRBV20-1 and TRBJ2-7, with no clear D. Germline V CDR1 and CDR2: DFQATT, SNEGSKA (reference sequence). The germline V and J ends were trimmed by 6 bases and 3 bases, with 18 bases remaining between them. The CDR3 length is 14 residues. This CDR3 reads CSAVLRSAYYEQYF. CDR3 nucleotide sequence: TGCAGTGCAGTACTCCGGTCCGCTTACTACGAGCAGTACTTC.

The chain employs TRBV6-1 and TRBJ1-4; D gene unclear. This CDR3 region has 14 residues. Germline V gene sequence: CDR1 MNHNS, CDR2 SASEGT. The ends were cut back, 8 bases at V and 5 bases at J, with 15 bases in the middle. In DNA form, the CDR3 reads TGTGCCAGCTCGCGGGGTGTTGAGAATGAAAAACTGTTTTTT. Its translation: CASSRGVENEKLFF.

This clonotype was found many times. The chain couples TRBV27 to TRBJ2-7, with D perhaps TRBD1 or TRBD2 (5 bases each). Germline-derived CDR1 and CDR2 are MNHEY and SMNVEV (reference sequence). This CDR3 region has 15 residues. V was clipped by 2 bases and J by 1 base, with 12 bases between them. CDR3 residues: CASSLGARGSYEQYF. CDR3 nucleotides: TGTGCCAGCAGTTTAGGGGCGAGGGGTTCCTACGAGCAGTACTTC.

Comment on this clonotype: The junction shows a germline mismatch at one end, possibly a read error. The V call is TRBV11-2, the J call TRBJ2-7; 7 bases fit TRBD2. Germline V lookup: CDR1 SGHAT, CDR2 FQNNGV. This CDR3 contains 12 residues. Here the CDR3 reads CASSLHSSWREF. CDR3 DNA sequence: TGTGCCAGCAGCTTACATTCTTCGTGGCGGGAGTTC.

With respect to this clonotype: A much larger clone is a single base away; this may be a read error. The chain employs TRBV28 and TRBJ2-4; D is unclear. This CDR3 is 12 amino acids long. The germline CDR1 and CDR2 sequences are MDHEN and SYDVKM. The CDR3 region has the DNA TGTGCCGGCAGCCCCCATCTGGGAATTCAGTACTTC. This codes for CAGSPHLGIQYF. The full variable domain, completed using reference TRBV28 and TRBJ2-4, is DVKVTQSSRYLVKRTGEKVFLECVQDMDHENMFWYRQDPGLGLRLIYFSYDVKMKEKGDIPEGYSVSREKKERFSLILESASTNQTSMYLCAGSPHLGIQYFGAGTRLSVL.

The rearrangement uses TRBV24-1 and TRBJ2-1; TRBD2 agrees at 8 bases. V shed 10 bases and J 0 bases; nucleotides not matched to a gene: 7. This CDR3 contains 15 residues. Germline V gene sequence: CDR1 KGHDR, CDR2 SFDVKD. CDR3 sequence: CATTAGTSSYNEQFF. As DNA, the CDR3 is TGTGCCACTACGGCAGGGACTAGCTCCTACAATGAGCAGTTCTTC.

This clonotype was observed at least ten times. The chain has TRBV7-2 and TRBJ2-1; 7 bases map to TRBD2. V was pared by 0 bases and J by 7 bases, with 15 bases of the junction left unmatched. CDR1 and CDR2 (germline): SGHTA, FQGNSA. CDR3 length: 18 amino acids. For the CDR3, the DNA is TGTGCCAGCAGCTTAGCGGTTAGCGGGTCTTCCCGGGCGAATGAGCAGTTCTTC. Its translation is CASSLAVSGSSRANEQFF.

V usage is TRBV19 and J usage is TRBJ2-7; D gene unclear. CDR1 is LNHDA and CDR2 is SQIVND in the germline V gene (reference sequence). The length of the CDR3 is 12 residues. The germline V and J ends were trimmed by 3 bases and 2 bases, with 5 bases remaining between them. CDR3 bases: TGTGCCAGTAGTATTGGGCCCTACGAGCAGTACTTC. It is translated as CASSIGPYEQYF.

This clonotype was counted ten times or more. The chain has TRBV6-1 and TRBJ2-5, with 7 bases lining up with TRBD1. The CDR3 consists of 18 residues. CDR1 is MNHNS and CDR2 is SASEGT in the germline V gene. The junction had 14 bases not matched to a gene; V was cut back by 4 bases and J by 0 bases. The CDR3 DNA is TGTGCCAGCAGTGCTTCACTGACAGGGCCCAAGTACCAAGAGACCCAGTACTTC. This sequence encodes CASSASLTGPKYQETQYF.

The table lists this clonotype with many counts. The chain carries TRBV5-1 and TRBJ2-2; tentatively, D is TRBD1 or TRBD2 (6 bases each). The CDR3 spans 13 residues. Germline V gene sequence: CDR1 SGHRS, CDR2 YFSETQ. Trimming took off 9 bases at V and 3 bases at J, with 12 bases between the two ends. CDR3 region: CATRRGDTGELFF. The CDR3 DNA reads TGCGCCACTCGAAGGGGGGACACCGGGGAGCTGTTTTTT.

This clonotype was seen repeatedly, ten times or more. The chain joins TRBV20-1 to TRBJ2-7; 7 bases map to TRBD2. This CDR3 is 12 amino acids long. Germline assignment: CDR1 DFQATT and CDR2 SNEGSKA (reference sequence). V dropped 6 bases and J dropped 5; count of bases not matched to a gene: 7. Here the CDR3 reads CSAEGLINEQYF. The CDR3 DNA is TGCAGTGCGGAGGGACTAATCAACGAGCAGTACTTC.

Worth noting for this clonotype: A much larger clone lies a single base off, so this may be a read error. The V call is TRBV20-1, the J call TRBJ2-7; 8 bases are a match to TRBD2. V was clipped by 4 bases and J by 7 bases; unmatched bases: 15. This CDR3 is 15 amino acids long. Germline V gives CDR1 DFQATT, CDR2 SNEGSKA (reference sequence). The CDR3 protein is CSAILTSGGKDEQYF. The CDR3 DNA sequence: TGCAGTGCTATTTTGACCAGCGGGGGTAAGGATGAGCAGTACTTC.

This clonotype was detected a few times. This chain links TRBV6-2 or TRBV6-3 with TRBJ1-5, with 8 bases identical to TRBD1. In germline, CDR1 is MNHEY, CDR2 SVGEGT. Losses at the gene ends were 6 bases for V and 1 base for J; bases not matched to a gene: 14. This CDR3 comprises 18 residues. CDR3 nucleotides: TGTGCCAGCAGACCCGGACAGGGAAGGAGTATAAGCAATCAGCCCCAGCATTTT. Its translation: CASRPGQGRSISNQPQHF.

This chain joins TRBV6-1 and TRBJ2-7; D is undetermined. The germline V gene has CDR1 MNHNS and CDR2 SASEGT. The V end lost 6 bases, the J end lost 4 bases, and 13 bases lay between the germline ends. The CDR3 contains 13 residues. The DNA for the CDR3 is TGTGCCAGCAGCAGCGCCACACCGTACGAGCAGTACTTC. Encoded protein: CASSSATPYEQYF.

This clonotype occurred many times. The chain links TRBV20-1 to TRBJ1-2; D unresolved. This CDR3 is built from 12 residues. V lost 5 bases to trimming and J lost 7 bases, with 14 bases between them. Looked up from germline, CDR1 is DFQATT and CDR2 is SNEGSKA (reference sequence). This CDR3 is CSAVDGLPGYTF. The DNA for the CDR3 is TGCAGTGCTGTCGACGGCTTGCCTGGCTACACCTTC.

J is TRBJ2-7 and V is TRBV7-3, with 9 bases fitting TRBD2. Germline CDR1 and CDR2: SGHTA and FQGTGA. There are 14 residues in the CDR3. V was pared by 5 bases and J by 4 bases, with 6 bases of the junction left unmatched. CDR3 nucleotide sequence: TGTGCCAGCAGCGCCCAAGCGGGGGGATACGAGCAGTACTTC. This encodes CASSAQAGGYEQYF.